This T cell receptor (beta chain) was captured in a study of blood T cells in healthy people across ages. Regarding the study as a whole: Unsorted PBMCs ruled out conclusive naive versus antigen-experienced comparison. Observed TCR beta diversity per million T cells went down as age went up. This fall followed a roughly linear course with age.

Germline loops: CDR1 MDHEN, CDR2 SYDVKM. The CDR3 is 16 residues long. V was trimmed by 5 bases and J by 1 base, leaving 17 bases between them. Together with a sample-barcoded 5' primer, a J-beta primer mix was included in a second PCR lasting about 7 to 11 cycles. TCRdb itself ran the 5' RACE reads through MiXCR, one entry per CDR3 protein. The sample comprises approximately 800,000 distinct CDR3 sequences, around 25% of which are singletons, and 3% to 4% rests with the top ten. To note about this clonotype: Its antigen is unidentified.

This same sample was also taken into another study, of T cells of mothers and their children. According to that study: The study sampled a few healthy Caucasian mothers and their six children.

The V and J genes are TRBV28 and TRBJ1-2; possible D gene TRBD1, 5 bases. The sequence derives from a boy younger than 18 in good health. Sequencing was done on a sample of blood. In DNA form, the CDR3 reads TGTGCCAGCAGTGACCCGGGACTGACTCTTAACTATGGCTACACCTTC. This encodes CASSDPGLTLNYGYTF.